The subject of this entry is one TCR beta chain. The sample holds other DNA sequences that translate to the same CDR3. These data originate in a study of blood T cell repertoires in COVID-19. The overall study: The United States, Italy and Spain were the sources of the acute and convalescent COVID-19 samples. T cells, B-cell-depleted T cells, or PBMCs provided the cDNA or gDNA that served as material.

Germline V gene sequence: CDR1 KGHSH, CDR2 LQKENI. The CDR3 is made up of 15 amino acids. Trimming cost V 3 bases and J 2 bases; bases outside gene matches: 5. As originally analysed: Using reference gene primer amplification, nucleated cell counts were estimated. Assay used: immunoSEQ multiplex PCR; TCRdb lists only in-frame clones, some missing. That table is the source of V, J and clone size, and D and trimming were worked out from the DNA. The sample includes about 240,000 clones, 82% seen only once; the top ten take roughly 12%. The clonotype was recovered from a woman in her sixties with active or convalescent COVID-19. Sequencing was performed on peripheral blood. The gene calls are TRBV18 and TRBJ1-1, with 8 positions matching TRBD1. The DNA for the CDR3 is TGTGCCAGCTCACCCGACAGGGGTCTAAACACTGAAGCTTTCTTT. Translated: CASSPDRGLNTEAFF.